These 3 T cell receptor beta chains share one sample of origin, sequenced in a study of blood T cells in healthy people across ages. Using a J-beta primer mix together with a sample-barcoded 5' primer, a second PCR was run for about 6 to 12 cycles. TCRdb itself ran the 5' RACE reads through MiXCR, one entry per CDR3 protein. The sample contains roughly 650,000 distinct CDR3 sequences, 32% of which appear only once. The specimen sequenced was blood. These receptors all come from a woman of 80 years or more in good health.

About this clonotype itself: This may stem from a read error, because a much larger clone lies one nucleotide away. The CDR3 spells CASTSTFADGCTF. CDR3 sequence (DNA): TGCGCCAGCACCTCAACTTTCGCGGATGGCTGCACCTTC. J is TRBJ1-2 and V is TRBV5-1; D not certain. Per the germline V gene, CDR1 is SGHRS and CDR2 is YFSETQ. The CDR3 is 13 residues long. The entire variable domain, with the rest obtained from reference TRBV5-1 and TRBJ1-2, is as follows: KAGVTQTPRYLIKTRGQQVTLSCSPISGHRSVSWYQQTPGQGLQFLFEYFSETQRNKGNFPGRFSGRQFSNSRSEMNVSTLELGDSALYLCASTSTFADGCTFGSGTRLTVV.

For this clonotype: This may stem from a read error, because a much larger clone lies one nucleotide away. The chain employs TRBV15 and TRBJ2-1; weak D call: TRBD2 (7 bases). Germline CDR1 is LNHNV and CDR2 is YYDKDF (reference sequence). The CDR3 is 17 amino acids. V dropped 0 bases and J dropped 9 bases, with 21 bases sitting between them. The CDR3 protein is CATSRDYSGGLCSEQFF. Written as DNA, the CDR3 is TGTGCCACCAGCAGAGATTATTCGGGGGGCCTGTGTTCTGAGCAGTTCTTC.

This clonotype came up many times. The chain combines TRBV20-1 with TRBJ1-6; TRBD1 aligns across 8 bases. The CDR3 totals 14 residues. V lost 3 bases to trimming and J lost 8 bases; unmatched junction nucleotides: 6. Germline CDR1 and CDR2: DFQATT and SNEGSKA (reference sequence). CDR3 protein: CSASMGQVYSPLHF. In nucleotides, the CDR3 is TGCAGTGCTAGTATGGGACAGGTTTATTCACCCCTCCACTTT.